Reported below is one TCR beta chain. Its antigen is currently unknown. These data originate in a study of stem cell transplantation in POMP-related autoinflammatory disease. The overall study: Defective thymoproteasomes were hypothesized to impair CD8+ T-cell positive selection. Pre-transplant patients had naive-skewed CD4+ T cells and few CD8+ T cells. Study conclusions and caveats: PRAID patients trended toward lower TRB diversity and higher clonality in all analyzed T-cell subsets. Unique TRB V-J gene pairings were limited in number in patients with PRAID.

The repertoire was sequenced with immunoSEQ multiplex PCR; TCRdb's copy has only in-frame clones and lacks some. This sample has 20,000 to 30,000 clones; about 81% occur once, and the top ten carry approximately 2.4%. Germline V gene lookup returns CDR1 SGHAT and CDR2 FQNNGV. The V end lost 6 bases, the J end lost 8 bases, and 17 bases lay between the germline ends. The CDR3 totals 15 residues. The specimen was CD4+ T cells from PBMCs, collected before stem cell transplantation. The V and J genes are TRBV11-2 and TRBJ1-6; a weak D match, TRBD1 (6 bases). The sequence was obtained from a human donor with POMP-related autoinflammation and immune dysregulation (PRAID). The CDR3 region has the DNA TGTGCCAGCAGGATGACAGGTCCCCGCGATTCACCCCTCCACTTT. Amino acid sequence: CASRMTGPRDSPLHF.